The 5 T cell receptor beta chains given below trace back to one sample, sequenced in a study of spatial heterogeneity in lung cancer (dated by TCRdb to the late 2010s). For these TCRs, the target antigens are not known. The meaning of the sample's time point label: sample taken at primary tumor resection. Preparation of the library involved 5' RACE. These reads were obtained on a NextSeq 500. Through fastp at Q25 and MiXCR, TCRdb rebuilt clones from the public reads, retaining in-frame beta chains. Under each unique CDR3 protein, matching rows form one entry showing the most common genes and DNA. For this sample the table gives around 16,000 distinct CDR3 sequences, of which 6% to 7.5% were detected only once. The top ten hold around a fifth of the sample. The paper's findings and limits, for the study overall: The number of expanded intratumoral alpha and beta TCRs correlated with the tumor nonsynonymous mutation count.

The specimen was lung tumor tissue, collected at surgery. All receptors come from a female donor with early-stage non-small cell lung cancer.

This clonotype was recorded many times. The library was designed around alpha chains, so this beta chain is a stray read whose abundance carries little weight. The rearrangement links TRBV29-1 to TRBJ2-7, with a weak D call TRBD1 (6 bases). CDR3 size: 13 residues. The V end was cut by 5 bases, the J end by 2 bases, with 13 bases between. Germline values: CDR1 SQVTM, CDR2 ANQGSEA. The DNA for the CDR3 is TGCAGCGTTACCCTGACAGGACCCTACGAGCAGTACTTC. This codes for CSVTLTGPYEQYF.

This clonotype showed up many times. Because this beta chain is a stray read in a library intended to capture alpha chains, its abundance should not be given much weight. This CDR3 is CSARDGTGGAGNTIYF. CDR3 bases: TGCAGTGCTAGAGATGGGACAGGGGGCGCTGGAAACACCATATATTTT. V is TRBV20-1 and J is TRBJ1-3; 12 bases map to TRBD1. This CDR3 comprises 16 residues. Germline trimming cut 0 bases from V and 2 bases from J; bases unmatched to any gene: 2. Germline V gene sequence: CDR1 DFQATT, CDR2 SNEGSKA (reference sequence).

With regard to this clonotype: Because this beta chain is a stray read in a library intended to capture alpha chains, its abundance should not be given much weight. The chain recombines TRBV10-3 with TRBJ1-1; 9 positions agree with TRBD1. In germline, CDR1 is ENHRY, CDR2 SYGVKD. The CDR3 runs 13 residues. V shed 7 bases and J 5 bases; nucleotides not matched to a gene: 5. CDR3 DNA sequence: TGTGCCATCATGGAGGACAGGGGAACTGAAGCTTTCTTT. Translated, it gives CAIMEDRGTEAFF.

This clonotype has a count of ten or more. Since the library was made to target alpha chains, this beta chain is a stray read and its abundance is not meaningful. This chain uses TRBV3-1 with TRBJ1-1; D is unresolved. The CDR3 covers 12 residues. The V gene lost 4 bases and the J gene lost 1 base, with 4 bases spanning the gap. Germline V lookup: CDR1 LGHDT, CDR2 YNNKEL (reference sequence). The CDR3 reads CASSRTNTEAFF. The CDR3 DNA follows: TGTGCCAGCAGCCGAACGAACACTGAAGCTTTCTTT.

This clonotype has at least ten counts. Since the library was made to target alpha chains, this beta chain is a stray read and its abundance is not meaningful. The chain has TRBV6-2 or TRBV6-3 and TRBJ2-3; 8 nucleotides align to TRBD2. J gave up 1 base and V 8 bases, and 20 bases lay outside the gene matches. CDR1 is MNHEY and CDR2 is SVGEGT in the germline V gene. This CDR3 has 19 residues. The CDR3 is CASSAGGGLTRFGTDTQYF. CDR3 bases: TGTGCCAGCTCCGCCGGCGGGGGGCTCACCCGCTTTGGCACAGATACGCAGTATTTT.